The rows below give T cell receptor beta chains drawn from one sample of a study of control samples from healthy donors and cancer patients. Only in-frame clones appear in the TCRdb table, and some are missing; sequencing was by immunoSEQ multiplex PCR. The sample holds 45,000 to 55,000 clones, roughly 94% seen once. Sequencing was performed on blood. These receptors were taken from a man aged 30 to 45 in good health. Each CDR3 is given with its conserved first and last residue. Each record gives: CDR3 DNA, CDR3 protein, V gene, clone size, CDR3 length, D gene, J gene. The D gene is left open where the match is weak. Size tells how often a clone was seen (once, few, many) or the class of an expanded clone, and some rows leave it out.

DNA: TGTGCCAGCAGCCTCGGGGGGTTCTCCTACGAGCAGTACTTC
CDR3: CASSLGGFSYEQYF
V: TRBV7-2
size: NA
length: 14
D: TRBD2
J: TRBJ2-7

DNA: TGTGCCAGCAGTTACGGGGGAGGGGGAAGCACTGAAGCTTTCTTT
CDR3: CASSYGGGGSTEAFF
V: TRBV6-5
size: NA
length: 15
D: NA
J: TRBJ1-1

DNA: TGTGCCAGCAGTTACTACCGGACAGGGTTCTATGGCTACACCTTC
CDR3: CASSYYRTGFYGYTF
V: TRBV6-5
size: NA
length: 15
D: TRBD1
J: TRBJ1-2

DNA: TGTGCCAGCAGTGAAGGACTGAGGGTCCGGAGCTCCTATAATTCACCCCTCCACTTT
CDR3: CASSEGLRVRSSYNSPLHF
V: TRBV6-1
size: NA
length: 19
D: NA
J: TRBJ1-6

DNA: TGCGCCACCAGCCCACAGGGGAGACAGGGGCGAGATACGCAGTATTTT
CDR3: CATSPQGRQGRDTQYF
V: TRBV4-3
size: NA
length: 16
D: TRBD1
J: TRBJ2-3

DNA: TGTGCCAGTAGTATGGTACAGGGGAGCTCCTACGAGCAGTACTTC
CDR3: CASSMVQGSSYEQYF
V: TRBV19
size: NA
length: 15
D: TRBD1
J: TRBJ2-7

DNA: TGTGCCAGCAGTTATTCGGGGGACTACGGTGGCTACACCTTC
CDR3: CASSYSGDYGGYTF
V: TRBV6-5
size: NA
length: 14
D: NA
J: TRBJ1-2

DNA: TGCGCCAGCAGCAAACAGGGTTGGACTTCACCCCCCCACTTT
CDR3: CASSKQGWTSPPHF
V: TRBV5-1
size: NA
length: 14
D: NA
J: TRBJ1-6

DNA: TGCAGCGTTGGTAGGGGGACCCAAAACATTCAGTACTTC
CDR3: CSVGRGTQNIQYF
V: TRBV29-1
size: NA
length: 13
D: NA
J: TRBJ2-4

DNA: TGTGCCAGCAGCCCAGGACAGGACGGAACGGGAGGGAGCCACAATGAGCAGTTCTTC
CDR3: CASSPGQDGTGGSHNEQFF
V: TRBV7-6
size: NA
length: 19
D: NA
J: TRBJ2-1

DNA: TGTGCCAGCAGCTTAGGCGGAGGGGTTGTAAATGAGCAGTTCTTC
CDR3: CASSLGGGVVNEQFF
V: TRBV13
size: NA
length: 15
D: NA
J: TRBJ2-1

DNA: TGTGCCAGCAGTCCAGCGGGAGGGACTTACAATGAGCAGTTCTTC
CDR3: CASSPAGGTYNEQFF
V: TRBV27
size: NA
length: 15
D: TRBD2
J: TRBJ2-1

DNA: TGTGCCTGGAGGAAACCCGGGCGGAGCTACAATGAGCAGTTCTTC
CDR3: CAWRKPGRSYNEQFF
V: TRBV30
size: NA
length: 15
D: NA
J: TRBJ2-1

DNA: TGCGCCAGCAGCTTGGATTTGCCAGGGACGGATGGCTACACCTTC
CDR3: CASSLDLPGTDGYTF
V: TRBV5-1
size: NA
length: 15
D: NA
J: TRBJ1-2

DNA: TGTGCCAGCAGTGAGATAGCGGGAGACGGACGGCAGTACTTC
CDR3: CASSEIAGDGRQYF
V: TRBV6-1
size: NA
length: 14
D: TRBD2
J: TRBJ2-7

DNA: TGTGCCAGCAGTTACGGGCAGTCGGTGAATGAAAAACTGTTTTTT
CDR3: CASSYGQSVNEKLFF
V: TRBV6-5
size: NA
length: 15
D: NA
J: TRBJ1-4

DNA: TGTGCCAGCAGCTTTGACACGGGCGCCTACGAGCAGTACTTC
CDR3: CASSFDTGAYEQYF
V: TRBV5-6
size: once
length: 14
D: NA
J: TRBJ2-7

DNA: TGTGCCAGCTCACTCGGGGGCTACTACGAGCAGTACTTC
CDR3: CASSLGGYYEQYF
V: TRBV18
size: NA
length: 13
D: NA
J: TRBJ2-7

DNA: TGTGCCAGCTCACCGGACAGGGCTGTAATGAACACTGAAGCTTTCTTT
CDR3: CASSPDRAVMNTEAFF
V: TRBV18
size: NA
length: 16
D: TRBD1
J: TRBJ1-1

DNA: TGTGCCAGCAGCGGGACCCGGAGGGGCACTGAAGCTTTCTTT
CDR3: CASSGTRRGTEAFF
V: TRBV6-5
size: NA
length: 14
D: NA
J: TRBJ1-1

DNA: TGTGCCAGCAGACGGTCTGGGTGGGGGAACACTGAAGCTTTCTTT
CDR3: CASRRSGWGNTEAFF
V: TRBV5-5
size: NA
length: 15
D: NA
J: TRBJ1-1

DNA: TGTGCCAGCCACCCGGGACTAGCGGACCCTGGGGCAGATACGCAGTATTTT
CDR3: CASHPGLADPGADTQYF
V: TRBV9
size: NA
length: 17
D: TRBD2
J: TRBJ2-3

DNA: TGCGCCAGCAGCTTTGTGCCCGCCGGGGAGCTGTTTTTT
CDR3: CASSFVPAGELFF
V: TRBV5-1
size: once
length: 13
D: NA
J: TRBJ2-2

DNA: TGTGCCAGCAGCAAAGGCAGGCTTTTCACTAATGAAAAACTGTTTTTT
CDR3: CASSKGRLFTNEKLFF
V: TRBV9
size: NA
length: 16
D: NA
J: TRBJ1-4

DNA: TGTGCCAGCACCCCAGGGCGGAGGGGGGAGACCCAGTACTTC
CDR3: CASTPGRRGETQYF
V: TRBV7-2
size: once
length: 14
D: NA
J: TRBJ2-5

DNA: TGTGCCAGCTCGCCTGGACAGACTCCTTCTGGGGCCAACGTCCTGACTTTC
CDR3: CASSPGQTPSGANVLTF
V: TRBV9
size: NA
length: 17
D: NA
J: TRBJ2-6

DNA: TGTGCCAGCAGCCTCGGTAGGGGTACTGGGGAGACCCAGTACTTC
CDR3: CASSLGRGTGETQYF
V: TRBV9
size: NA
length: 15
D: NA
J: TRBJ2-5

DNA: TGTGCCAGCAGCGGGGACAGGGGGAACTATGGCTACACCTTC
CDR3: CASSGDRGNYGYTF
V: TRBV9
size: NA
length: 14
D: TRBD1
J: TRBJ1-2

DNA: TGTGCCAGCAGCCCAAGACTAGCGGCAAATCGAAAGGTTAATGAGCAGTTCTTC
CDR3: CASSPRLAANRKVNEQFF
V: TRBV3-1/TRBV3-2
size: NA
length: 18
D: TRBD2
J: TRBJ2-1

DNA: TGTGCCAGCAGCTTAGGGTTAAGCAACACCATATATTTT
CDR3: CASSLGLSNTIYF
V: TRBV11-2
size: NA
length: 13
D: NA
J: TRBJ1-3

DNA: TGTGCCAGCACCGCCGAGAGGGAGAACACCGGGGAGCTGTTTTTT
CDR3: CASTAERENTGELFF
V: TRBV28
size: NA
length: 15
D: NA
J: TRBJ2-2

DNA: TGTGCCACCAGTGATGGACAGGGGACAGATACGCAGTATTTT
CDR3: CATSDGQGTDTQYF
V: TRBV24-1
size: NA
length: 14
D: TRBD1
J: TRBJ2-3

DNA: TGTGCCAGCAGTTCATATTTAGTAGGCGGGGAGCTGTTTTTT
CDR3: CASSSYLVGGELFF
V: TRBV6-2/TRBV6-3
size: NA
length: 14
D: NA
J: TRBJ2-2

DNA: TGTGCCAGCAGCCTGGGGCAGGGCCCCGGGGCTTTCTTT
CDR3: CASSLGQGPGAFF
V: TRBV11-2
size: NA
length: 13
D: NA
J: TRBJ1-1

DNA: TGTGCCAGCAGCCTCCTAGCGGGAGGGCGGAATGAGCAGTTCTTC
CDR3: CASSLLAGGRNEQFF
V: TRBV6-6
size: NA
length: 15
D: TRBD2
J: TRBJ2-1

DNA: TGTGCCAGCAGTGGGGGGACAGGGGGGCCCTATGGCTACACCTTC
CDR3: CASSGGTGGPYGYTF
V: TRBV2
size: NA
length: 15
D: TRBD1
J: TRBJ1-2

DNA: TGTGCAAGTCGCTCTCTCCCCGGGACAGTCTTCTCTGGAAACACCATATATTTT
CDR3: CASRSLPGTVFSGNTIYF
V: TRBV12-2
size: NA
length: 18
D: NA
J: TRBJ1-3

DNA: TGTGCCAGCAAGCCAGAGGGGGCGTTGTACGAGCAGTACTTC
CDR3: CASKPEGALYEQYF
V: TRBV2
size: NA
length: 14
D: TRBD1
J: TRBJ2-7

DNA: TGTGCCAGCGGAGGGTTGAGCGGGATCACAGATACGCAGTATTTT
CDR3: CASGGLSGITDTQYF
V: TRBV9
size: NA
length: 15
D: TRBD2
J: TRBJ2-3

DNA: TGTGCCAGCACCGTACTAGTTTGCGAAATCCCCAGCTACGAGCAGTACTTC
CDR3: CASTVLVCEIPSYEQYF
V: TRBV9
size: once
length: 17
D: NA
J: TRBJ2-7

DNA: TGTGCCAGCACCCGGGACAGGGTCTACGGACAGCCCCAGCATTTT
CDR3: CASTRDRVYGQPQHF
V: TRBV6-6
size: NA
length: 15
D: TRBD1
J: TRBJ1-5

DNA: TGCAGCGCTAGTGGGCAGGTTGGCTATGGCTACACCTTC
CDR3: CSASGQVGYGYTF
V: TRBV20-1
size: NA
length: 13
D: NA
J: TRBJ1-2

DNA: TGTGCCAGCAGCCAAGGGGGCCCCGCCGGTGGGGAGACCCAGTACTTC
CDR3: CASSQGGPAGGETQYF
V: TRBV3-1/TRBV3-2
size: NA
length: 16
D: NA
J: TRBJ2-5

DNA: TGTGCCAGTAGCCCGACAGGGGGAAGCAATCAGCCCCAGCATTTT
CDR3: CASSPTGGSNQPQHF
V: TRBV19
size: NA
length: 15
D: TRBD1
J: TRBJ1-5

DNA: TGTGCCAGCAGCCGGGACAGGGGTAATTCACCCCTCCACTTT
CDR3: CASSRDRGNSPLHF
V: TRBV6-4
size: NA
length: 14
D: TRBD1
J: TRBJ1-6

DNA: TGTGCCAGCAGCAAAGACAGGGGGCGCGGGGAGCTGTTTTTT
CDR3: CASSKDRGRGELFF
V: TRBV21-1
size: NA
length: 14
D: NA
J: TRBJ2-2

DNA: TGTGCCAGCAGCCCCTGGACAGAAAAGAACACCGGGGAGCTGTTTTTT
CDR3: CASSPWTEKNTGELFF
V: TRBV11-3
size: NA
length: 16
D: NA
J: TRBJ2-2

DNA: TGCGCCAGCAGCCCCGGACAGGGGGCACAACAAGAGACCCAGTACTTC
CDR3: CASSPGQGAQQETQYF
V: TRBV5-1
size: NA
length: 16
D: TRBD1
J: TRBJ2-5

DNA: TGTGCCAGCAGACGACTAGCGGGAGGAACGGAGACCCAGTACTTC
CDR3: CASRRLAGGTETQYF
V: TRBV3-1/TRBV3-2
size: NA
length: 15
D: TRBD2
J: TRBJ2-5

DNA: TGTGCCTGGAGTGCCCTATCGAGTGAGACCCAGTACTTC
CDR3: CAWSALSSETQYF
V: TRBV30
size: NA
length: 13
D: NA
J: TRBJ2-5

DNA: TGTGCCAGCAGCCAAGACGTGACAGGGACTACCTACGAGCAGTACTTC
CDR3: CASSQDVTGTTYEQYF
V: TRBV4-2
size: NA
length: 16
D: NA
J: TRBJ2-7